A single T cell receptor beta chain is shown here with its context. This specimen comes from a study of blood T cell repertoires in COVID-19. Overall study: Material from acute and convalescent COVID-19 was sourced from the United States, Italy and Spain. In each case, the material was cDNA or gDNA derived from T cells, B-cell-depleted T cells, or PBMCs.

In the original processing: Researchers report that nucleated cell counts were estimated from reference gene primer amplification. Only in-frame clones appear in the TCRdb table, and some are missing; sequencing was by immunoSEQ multiplex PCR. V, J and clone size reflect that table, while D and trimming were determined from the DNA. The table shows around 140,000 clones, with around nine tenths occurring only once. The sequence was collected from a man between 65 and 80 years old with active COVID-19. Material for sequencing was peripheral blood.

CDR3 amino acids: CASSQEPGEGNQPQHF. The CDR3 DNA follows: TGCGCCAGCAGCCAAGAACCAGGGGAAGGAAATCAGCCCCAGCATTTT. The gene calls are TRBV4-1 and TRBJ1-5; D perhaps matches TRBD1 (6 bases). V was cut by 0 bases and J by 4 bases, with 13 bases left in between. The germline CDR1 and CDR2 sequences are MGHRA and YSYEKL. The CDR3 loop spans 16 amino acids.